The 22 T cell receptor beta chains reported below all come from one sample, sequenced in a study of T cells in Graves' hyperthyroidism and ophthalmopathy. From RNA transcripts, TCR beta CDR3 regions were amplified. The TCR CDR3 was amplified in a first-round RT-PCR using the HTBI primer set. TCRdb recomputed calls from the multiplex PCR reads with MiXCR, one row per CDR3 protein. The table shows 200,000 to 250,000 distinct CDR3 sequences, with approximately 25% occurring only once. Sequencing was done on a sample of blood. All receptors come from a woman between 35 and 50 years old with Graves' ophthalmopathy.

This clonotype was counted many times. The chain couples TRBV7-6 to TRBJ2-7, with a weak D call TRBD1 (5 bases). V was pared by 5 bases and J by 4 bases, with 12 bases between. CDR3 length equals 13 residues. CDR1 is SGHVS and CDR2 is FNYEAQ in the germline V gene. CDR3 protein: CASSQGRAYEQYF. CDR3 nucleotide sequence: TGTGCCAGCAGCCAGGGAAGGGCTTACGAGCAGTACTTC.

The table lists this clonotype with a few counts. The CDR3 reads CASSKDISGNTIYF. The CDR3 DNA sequence: TGTGCCAGCAGCAAAGACATCTCTGGAAACACCATATATTTT. V usage is TRBV5-6 and J usage is TRBJ1-3, with D uncertain. The CDR3 sequence is 14 residues long. CDR1 and CDR2 (germline): SGHDT, YYEEEE. V was cut by 4 bases and J by 0 bases, with 8 bases left in between.

This clonotype was detected ten times or more. The genes are TRBV6-1 and TRBJ2-5, with D possibly matching TRBD2 (6 bases). Germline values: CDR1 MNHNS, CDR2 SASEGT. CDR3 size: 14 residues. The germline V and J ends were trimmed by 7 bases and 10 bases, with 22 bases remaining between them. CDR3 loop: CASMQTPPSGSQYF. CDR3 in DNA: TGTGCCAGCATGCAAACACCCCCTTCCGGGAGCCAGTACTTC.

This clonotype was observed many times. The chain employs TRBV6-5 and TRBJ1-1; D remains ambiguous. This CDR3 spans 14 amino acids. Trimming cost V 4 bases and J 1 base, with 10 bases left between them. The germline V gene has CDR1 MNHEY and CDR2 SVGAGI. The CDR3 is CASSSSLANTEAFF. The CDR3 DNA sequence: TGTGCCAGCAGTTCCTCCCTGGCGAACACTGAAGCTTTCTTT.

This clonotype has ten or more counts. The rearrangement links TRBV4-2 to TRBJ2-7, with 11 bases matching TRBD1. Losses at the gene ends were 3 bases for V and 6 bases for J; bases not matched to a gene: 7. Germline loops: CDR1 LGHNA, CDR2 YNFKEQ. The CDR3 has 15 amino acids. The CDR3 spells CASSQGTGTGGEQYF. CDR3 DNA: TGTGCCAGCAGCCAGGGGACCGGGACAGGGGGCGAGCAGTACTTC.

Many counts were recorded for this clonotype. The chain is built from TRBV6-2 or TRBV6-3 and TRBJ1-2; D is uncertain. This CDR3 spans 14 amino acids. Germline V gene sequence: CDR1 MNHEY, CDR2 SVGEGT. Trimming stripped 6 bases from V and 5 bases from J, with 16 bases between. CDR3 DNA: TGTGCCAGCAGCTTAATAACGGACCTATATGGCTACACCTTC. As protein: CASSLITDLYGYTF.

This clonotype occurred many times. The V call is TRBV28, the J call TRBJ2-2; 7 bases are a match to TRBD1. Per germline, CDR1 MDHEN and CDR2 SYDVKM. V dropped 4 bases and J dropped 0; count of bases not matched to a gene: 11. The CDR3 contains 18 residues. The CDR3 protein is CASSYGQAKIANTGELFF. CDR3 nucleotide sequence: TGTGCCAGCAGTTACGGACAGGCCAAGATCGCGAACACCGGGGAGCTGTTTTTT.

This clonotype was recorded many times. This chain uses TRBV5-1 with TRBJ2-7; D may be TRBD2 (5 bases). V lost 1 base to trimming and J lost 3 bases, with 14 bases between them. There are 15 residues in the CDR3. CDR1 and CDR2 from the germline V gene are SGHRS and YFSETQ. The CDR3 region is CASSLRYGENYEQYF. CDR3 nucleotide sequence: TGCGCCAGCAGCTTGAGGTACGGGGAGAACTACGAGCAGTACTTC.

This clonotype was found many times. J is TRBJ2-7 and V is TRBV30; D may be TRBD1 (6 bases). The V gene's germline CDR1 is GTSNPN and CDR2 SVGIG (reference sequence). The CDR3 is 13 amino acids. V gave up 5 bases and J gave up 0 bases, with 11 bases separating them. The CDR3 nucleotides are TGTGCCTGGGCCGGACAGATCTCCTACGAGCAGTACTTC. Protein sequence: CAWAGQISYEQYF.

This clonotype was detected ten times or more. The chain recombines TRBV28 with TRBJ1-5; D ambiguous. The CDR3 has 13 amino acids. From germline, CDR1 is MDHEN and CDR2 SYDVKM. V lost 8 bases, J lost 3 bases, and 11 bases lay in between. In DNA form, the CDR3 reads TGTGCCAGCGGATTGGGTTTCAATCAGCCCCAGCATTTT. Protein product: CASGLGFNQPQHF.

This clonotype was seen many times. The gene calls are TRBV9 and TRBJ2-7; TRBD1 is a possible D gene (6 bases). CDR1 and CDR2 from the germline V gene are SGDLS and YYNGEE. The CDR3 loop spans 14 amino acids. Trimming removed 3 bases from V and 4 bases from J, with 14 bases in between. CDR3 region: CASSASMGTYEQYF. The CDR3 DNA sequence: TGTGCCAGCAGCGCGTCAATGGGGACATACGAGCAGTACTTC.

There are many counts of this clonotype. The chain uses TRBV27 and TRBJ2-7, with D possibly being TRBD2 (6 bases). This CDR3 spans 15 amino acids. CDR1 and CDR2 (germline): MNHEY, SMNVEV (reference sequence). V was clipped by 2 bases and J by 3 bases, with 14 bases between them. Here the CDR3 reads CASSLGGGGIYEQYF. The DNA for the CDR3 is TGTGCCAGCAGTTTAGGTGGTGGCGGGATCTACGAGCAGTACTTC.

The genes are TRBV6-1 and TRBJ2-5, with 14 bases that match TRBD2. Germline trimming cut 6 bases from V and 4 bases from J; bases unmatched to any gene: 7. The CDR3 sequence is 16 residues long. Per germline, CDR1 MNHNS and CDR2 SASEGT. The CDR3 loop reads CASRKTGLAGGETQYF. Here the CDR3 DNA reads TGTGCCAGCAGAAAAACCGGACTAGCGGGGGGAGAGACCCAGTACTTC.

In its sample, this clonotype was seen many times. The chain uses TRBV27 and TRBJ1-1; the D gene is possibly TRBD1 (5 bases). Germline-derived CDR1 and CDR2 are MNHEY and SMNVEV (reference sequence). The CDR3 covers 15 residues. Trimming stripped 2 bases from V and 4 bases from J, with 14 bases between. The DNA of the CDR3 is TGTGCCAGCAGTTTAATCGGGCAGGGAGTCACTGAAGCTTTCTTT. Translating gives CASSLIGQGVTEAFF.

This chain joins TRBV6-5 and TRBJ2-7, with TRBD2 matching 9 bases. From germline, CDR1 is MNHEY and CDR2 SVGAGI. Germline trimming cut 2 bases from V and 4 bases from J; bases unmatched to any gene: 3. This CDR3 has 14 residues. The CDR3 coding sequence is TGTGCCAGCAGTTACGCGGGAGGGCTTTACGAGCAGTACTTC. Translation gives CASSYAGGLYEQYF.

This clonotype was found many times. The chain recombines TRBV28 with TRBJ1-5, with 9 bases that match TRBD1. Germline CDR1 MDHEN, CDR2 SYDVKM. The trim removed 7 bases at V and 5 bases at J, leaving 6 bases unmatched. The CDR3 has 14 residues. This chain's CDR3 is CASTGTGSHQPQHF. As DNA, the CDR3 is TGTGCCAGCACGGGGACAGGGTCCCATCAGCCCCAGCATTTT.

J is TRBJ2-2 and V is TRBV9, with D perhaps given as TRBD1 or TRBD2 (5 bases each). The V and J ends lost 0 bases and 6 bases respectively, with 9 bases between them. The germline gives CDR1 SGDLS, CDR2 YYNGEE. The CDR3 is 14 amino acids. The CDR3: CASSVVGESGELFF. In nucleotides, the CDR3 is TGTGCCAGCAGCGTAGTAGGGGAGTCCGGGGAGCTGTTTTTT.

This clonotype was recorded at least ten times. V and J are TRBV12-3 or TRBV12-4 and TRBJ2-7; D is possibly TRBD2 (6 bases). Trimming left V 3 bases short and J 6 bases short, with 15 bases between. The CDR3 runs 14 residues. The CDR3 loop reads CASSFRLARAEQYF. CDR3 nucleotide sequence: TGTGCCAGCAGTTTCAGGCTAGCGAGAGCCGAGCAGTACTTC.

At least ten counts were recorded for this clonotype. The chain couples TRBV27 to TRBJ1-3; D not certain. Germline V CDR1 and CDR2: MNHEY, SMNVEV (reference sequence). The CDR3 is made up of 14 amino acids. Trimming shortened V by 0 bases and J by 9 bases, and 12 bases separated the two germline ends. CDR3 nucleotides: TGTGCCAGCAGTTTATCGAGAGGGAGCGGCACCATATATTTT. Protein product: CASSLSRGSGTIYF.

In this sample, this clonotype turned up many times. This rearrangement joins TRBV28 to TRBJ1-2, with D tentatively TRBD1 (6 bases). CDR1 is MDHEN and CDR2 is SYDVKM in the germline V gene. This CDR3 is built from 14 residues. The V end was cut by 7 bases, the J end by 4 bases, with 16 bases between. The CDR3 spells CASNRDILGYGYTF. CDR3 nucleotide sequence: TGTGCCAGCAACAGGGACATCCTGGGCTATGGCTACACCTTC.

The CDR3 nucleotides read TGTGCCAGCAGTTATCAGGGGCGTCTCTCCTACGAGCAGTACTTC. Translated, it gives CASSYQGRLSYEQYF. V gene TRBV27 combines with J gene TRBJ2-7; tentatively, D is TRBD1 (6 bases). Trimming took off 4 bases at V and 0 bases at J, with 13 bases between the two ends. The CDR3 length is 15 residues. The germline V gene encodes CDR1 MNHEY and CDR2 SMNVEV (reference sequence).

The gene calls are TRBV7-9 and TRBJ1-5; D not certain. V was clipped by 2 bases and J by 0 bases, with 5 bases between them. Per the germline V gene, CDR1 is SEHNR and CDR2 is FQNEAQ (reference sequence). The CDR3 length is 14 residues. In nucleotides, the CDR3 is TGTGCCAGCAGCTTACCTGGTAGCAATCAGCCCCAGCATTTT. Translated, it gives CASSLPGSNQPQHF.